This is a list of T cell receptor beta chains from one sample in a study of shared clonotypes between healthy human individuals. Sequencing used immunoSEQ multiplex PCR; TCRdb keeps in-frame clones, though not all of them. Counted here are more than 500,000 clones, about 95% occurring once; the ten biggest clones make up over 0.1%. Sequences were obtained from naive CD8+ T cells sorted from blood. These receptors were taken from a woman in her 30s in good health. Both conserved end residues are part of each CDR3. D genes are given only for firm matches. Rows may omit the clone size; those that give it use once, few, many or a size class.

v_call	j_call	clone_size	d_call	cdr3_aa	cdr3_nt
TRBV27	TRBJ2-1	once	TRBD2	CASSPGLAGEQFF	TGTGCCAGCAGTCCTGGGCTAGCGGGTGAGCAGTTCTTC
TRBV27	TRBJ2-7	NA	NA	CASSPSYEQYF	TGTGCCAGCTCCCCCTCTTACGAGCAGTACTTC
TRBV28	TRBJ1-1	NA	NA	CASSLGRYTEAFF	TGTGCCAGCAGTTTAGGGCGATACACTGAAGCTTTCTTT
TRBV5-1	TRBJ2-7	once	NA	CASRGENYEQYF	TGCGCCAGCAGGGGGGAAAACTACGAGCAGTACTTC
TRBV4-1	TRBJ1-6	NA	NA	CASSSTQRSPLHF	TGCGCCAGCAGCTCGACTCAAAGATCACCCCTCCACTTT
TRBV15	TRBJ2-5	NA	TRBD2	CATSREVEGGETQYF	TGTGCCACCAGCAGAGAAGTGGAGGGAGGGGAGACCCAGTACTTC
TRBV7-9	TRBJ2-5	NA	TRBD2	CASSWTSGKETQYF	TGTGCCAGCAGCTGGACTAGCGGAAAAGAGACCCAGTACTTC
TRBV7-8	TRBJ1-5	NA	TRBD1	CASSLGRGVDQPQHF	TGTGCCAGCAGCTTGGGCAGGGGGGTGGATCAGCCCCAGCATTTT
TRBV15	TRBJ1-4	NA	NA	CATGGINEKLFF	TGTGCCACCGGGGGGATTAATGAAAAACTGTTTTTT
TRBV2	TRBJ2-3	NA	NA	CASSEAYWRSTDTQYF	TGTGCCAGCAGTGAAGCATACTGGCGGAGCACAGATACGCAGTATTTT
TRBV15	TRBJ2-2	once	NA	CATSGASTGMEELFF	TGTGCCACCAGCGGAGCCTCGACAGGAATGGAGGAGCTGTTTTTT
TRBV27	TRBJ2-7	NA	NA	CASSPTHSSDEQYF	TGTGCCAGCAGTCCGACACATTCCTCCGACGAGCAGTACTTC
TRBV5-4	TRBJ2-7	NA	TRBD2	CASSFSGTSYEQYF	TGTGCCAGCAGCTTTAGCGGGACCTCCTACGAGCAGTACTTC
TRBV10-1	TRBJ2-7	NA	NA	CASSERGYEQYF	TGCGCCAGCAGTGAACGTGGCTACGAGCAGTACTTC
TRBV25-1	TRBJ2-2	NA	NA	CASSEIYTGELFF	TGTGCCAGCAGTGAAATCTACACCGGGGAGCTGTTTTTT
TRBV29-1	TRBJ2-1	NA	TRBD2	CSAIAGGPNEQFF	TGCAGCGCTATAGCGGGAGGACCCAATGAGCAGTTCTTC
TRBV28	TRBJ2-7	NA	NA	CASSFGRGYEQYF	TGTGCCAGCAGTTTCGGCAGGGGCTACGAGCAGTACTTC
TRBV28	TRBJ1-5	NA	NA	CASSLDWGVGGNQPQHF	TGTGCCAGCAGTTTAGATTGGGGGGTGGGAGGAAATCAGCCCCAGCATTTT
TRBV6-5	TRBJ2-5	once	NA	CASSSSRGETQYF	TGTGCCAGCAGTTCAAGCAGGGGAGAGACCCAGTACTTC
TRBV27	TRBJ2-7	NA	NA	CASSSGGWTYEQYF	TGTGCCAGCAGTTCAGGGGGGTGGACCTACGAGCAGTACTTC
TRBV4-1	TRBJ2-7	NA	TRBD2	CASSQDPFTSGRVYEQYF	TGCGCCAGCAGCCAAGACCCCTTTACTAGCGGGAGGGTCTACGAGCAGTACTTC
TRBV19	TRBJ2-7	NA	NA	CASSIYASYEQYF	TGTGCCAGTAGTATTTATGCTTCCTACGAGCAGTACTTC
TRBV4-1	TRBJ2-1	NA	NA	CASSHIRDTYNEQFF	TGCGCCAGCAGCCATATCCGAGACACGTACAATGAGCAGTTCTTC
TRBV7-2	TRBJ2-6	once	NA	CASSFNSGANVLTF	TGTGCCAGCAGCTTTAACTCTGGGGCCAACGTCCTGACTTTC
TRBV28	TRBJ2-5	NA	TRBD2	CASSSNLAGVEETQYF	TGTGCCAGCAGTTCAAATTTAGCGGGAGTGGAAGAGACCCAGTACTTC
TRBV10-3	TRBJ2-5	NA	TRBD2	CAISDPGLAGVQETQYF	TGTGCCATCAGTGACCCCGGTTTAGCGGGGGTCCAAGAGACCCAGTACTTC
TRBV5-4	TRBJ2-3	NA	NA	CASSPGDSVSQYF	TGTGCCAGCAGCCCCGGGGACTCAGTATCACAGTATTTT
TRBV4-1	TRBJ1-4	NA	NA	CASRRTHATNEKLFF	TGCGCCAGCAGGCGTACACATGCAACTAATGAAAAACTGTTTTTT
TRBV11-3	TRBJ2-5	NA	TRBD2	CASSSLEGGAQYF	TGTGCCAGCAGCTCCCTGGAGGGAGGGGCGCAGTACTTC
TRBV19	TRBJ1-2	NA	TRBD1	CASSAGRGALFSGYTF	TGTGCCAGTAGTGCGGGCAGGGGGGCCCTTTTCAGTGGCTACACCTTC
TRBV19	TRBJ1-1	NA	NA	CASSINENTEAFF	TGTGCCAGTAGTATCAATGAGAACACTGAAGCTTTCTTT
TRBV7-9	TRBJ2-7	NA	NA	CASSLFSAQGNYEQYF	TGTGCCAGCAGCTTATTTTCGGCGCAGGGGAACTACGAGCAGTACTTC
TRBV19	TRBJ2-1	NA	TRBD1	CASSFRTGGSNEQFF	TGTGCCAGTAGTTTCCGGACAGGGGGTAGCAATGAGCAGTTCTTC
TRBV5-1	TRBJ2-7	NA	NA	CASSLWTEYEQYF	TGCGCCAGCAGCTTGTGGACAGAGTACGAGCAGTACTTC
TRBV7-9	TRBJ2-2	NA	NA	CASIEIRDSPTGELFF	TGTGCCAGCATCGAGATCCGGGACTCACCTACCGGGGAGCTGTTTTTT
TRBV28	TRBJ1-5	NA	NA	CASSSTPLTGWGNQPQHF	TGTGCCAGCAGTTCTACCCCCCTGACTGGTTGGGGCAATCAGCCCCAGCATTTT
TRBV27	TRBJ2-7	once	TRBD2	CASSSGLAETYEQYF	TGTGCCAGCAGTTCAGGACTAGCGGAAACCTACGAGCAGTACTTC
TRBV5-1	TRBJ2-2	NA	NA	CASSGDGTGELFF	TGCGCCAGCAGCGGGGACGGCACCGGGGAGCTGTTTTTT
TRBV9	TRBJ1-1	NA	TRBD1	CASSGIQGTNTEAFF	TGTGCCAGCAGTGGAATACAGGGGACGAACACTGAAGCTTTCTTT
TRBV5-1	TRBJ1-1	NA	TRBD1	CASSLIDRGRRTEAFF	TGCGCCAGCAGCTTGATCGACAGGGGGCGACGGACTGAAGCTTTCTTT
TRBV6-5	TRBJ1-4	NA	NA	CASSYSIGERLKRLFF	TGTGCCAGCAGTTACTCGATTGGTGAGAGGTTGAAAAGACTGTTTTTT
TRBV14	TRBJ2-3	NA	NA	CASSHRTVIDTQYF	TGTGCCAGCAGCCATCGGACAGTTATAGATACGCAGTATTTT
TRBV11-2	TRBJ2-7	NA	NA	CASSRGGSYEQYF	TGTGCCAGCAGCCGGGGAGGCTCCTACGAGCAGTACTTC
TRBV13	TRBJ1-2	NA	NA	CASSQEGFRANYGYTF	TGTGCCAGCAGCCAGGAAGGGTTTAGAGCTAACTATGGCTACACCTTC
TRBV29-1	TRBJ2-3	NA	TRBD2	CSVPLAGGLGTDTQYF	TGCAGCGTCCCACTAGCGGGAGGCCTCGGCACAGATACGCAGTATTTT
TRBV27	TRBJ2-1	NA	TRBD2	CASSLSTSEDNEQFF	TGTGCCAGCAGTTTATCGACTAGCGAGGACAATGAGCAGTTCTTC
TRBV7-8	TRBJ2-5	NA	NA	CASSPRDLGQETQYF	TGTGCCAGCAGCCCACGGGACCTGGGGCAGGAGACCCAGTACTTC
TRBV27	TRBJ2-5	once	TRBD2	CASSYLAGVQETQYF	TGTGCCAGCAGTTATCTAGCGGGAGTGCAGGAGACCCAGTACTTC
TRBV15	TRBJ2-1	NA	NA	CATSGESDEQFF	TGTGCCACCAGCGGAGAGAGCGATGAGCAGTTCTTC
TRBV5-4	TRBJ2-2	NA	NA	CASSLATAGELFF	TGTGCCAGCAGCTTGGCTACCGCCGGGGAGCTGTTTTTT
TRBV27	TRBJ2-7	once	NA	CASSLPGSYEQYF	TGTGCCAGCAGTTTACCCGGGAGCTACGAGCAGTACTTC
TRBV19	TRBJ2-7	NA	NA	CASSIEDSSYEQYF	TGTGCCAGTAGTATAGAGGACAGCTCCTACGAGCAGTACTTC
TRBV28	TRBJ1-2	NA	NA	CASSIRGGYGYTF	TGTGCCAGCAGTATCAGGGGCGGGTATGGCTACACCTTC
TRBV19	TRBJ1-5	NA	NA	CASSGGGVWPQHF	TGTGCCAGTAGTGGAGGGGGGGTATGGCCCCAGCATTTT
TRBV4-1	TRBJ1-1	NA	NA	CASSQVRDPRVEAFF	TGCGCCAGCAGCCAAGTGAGGGACCCCCGAGTTGAAGCTTTCTTT
TRBV28	TRBJ1-2	NA	NA	CASSLTRKPANYGYTF	TGTGCCAGCAGTTTAACCCGGAAACCAGCTAACTATGGCTACACCTTC